Listed below are T cell receptor beta chains from one sample, sequenced in a study of identical twins. Each CDR3 protein is one row after TCRdb ran MiXCR on the 5' RACE reads. The sample lists 470,000 or so distinct CDR3 sequences, about 24% occurring once. A further study also used this sample, focusing on T cells expressing NK-cell markers.

The sample was CD4+ T cells sorted from blood. These receptor sequences come from a young woman in good health. Each CDR3 is given with its conserved first and last residue. D genes are given only for firm matches. Part of the rows lack a size; the others show once, few, many or a class for expanded clones.

clone_size: .
j_call: TRBJ2-2
d_call: .
v_call: TRBV7-3
cdr3_aa: CASSLKGTSNTGELFF
cdr3_nt: TGTGCCAGCAGCTTAAAAGGGACATCGAACACCGGGGAGCTGTTTTTT

clone_size: many
j_call: TRBJ1-3
d_call: .
v_call: TRBV9
cdr3_aa: CASSVDGISGNTIYF
cdr3_nt: TGTGCCAGCAGCGTAGATGGGATCTCTGGAAACACCATATATTTT

clone_size: .
j_call: TRBJ1-1
d_call: .
v_call: TRBV5-1
cdr3_aa: CASSFGGMNTEAFF
cdr3_nt: TGCGCCAGCAGCTTTGGGGGGATGAACACTGAAGCTTTCTTT

clone_size: few
j_call: TRBJ2-3
d_call: .
v_call: TRBV9
cdr3_aa: CASSVRGRESDTQYF
cdr3_nt: TGTGCCAGCAGCGTAAGGGGGAGAGAGTCAGATACGCAGTATTTT

clone_size: few
j_call: TRBJ2-1
d_call: .
v_call: TRBV24-1
cdr3_aa: CATGAGAYNEQFF
cdr3_nt: TGTGCCACCGGGGCGGGGGCTTACAATGAGCAGTTCTTC

clone_size: many
j_call: TRBJ1-3
d_call: .
v_call: TRBV12-3/TRBV12-4
cdr3_aa: CASSPNSGNTIYF
cdr3_nt: TGTGCCAGCAGCCCAAACTCTGGAAACACCATATATTTT

clone_size: .
j_call: TRBJ2-5
d_call: .
v_call: TRBV7-9
cdr3_aa: CASSLGGHGGQETQYF
cdr3_nt: TGTGCCAGCAGCTTAGGGGGGCACGGGGGACAAGAGACCCAGTACTTC

clone_size: .
j_call: TRBJ2-7
d_call: TRBD1
v_call: TRBV20-1
cdr3_aa: CSAKDRMSSYEQYF
cdr3_nt: TGCAGTGCTAAGGACAGGATGTCCTCCTACGAGCAGTACTTC

clone_size: .
j_call: TRBJ1-1
d_call: TRBD1
v_call: TRBV12-3/TRBV12-4
cdr3_aa: CASSATGGNTEAFF
cdr3_nt: TGTGCCAGCAGCGCCACAGGGGGTAACACTGAAGCTTTCTTT

clone_size: .
j_call: TRBJ1-5
d_call: .
v_call: TRBV10-1
cdr3_aa: CATTTGGYSNQPQHF
cdr3_nt: TGCGCCACTACGACCGGGGGGTATAGCAATCAGCCCCAGCATTTT

clone_size: few
j_call: TRBJ2-2
d_call: TRBD2
v_call: TRBV2
cdr3_aa: CASSEEGERGGELFF
cdr3_nt: TGTGCCAGCAGTGAAGAGGGAGAGCGGGGCGGGGAGCTGTTTTTT

clone_size: .
j_call: TRBJ2-3
d_call: .
v_call: TRBV10-3
cdr3_aa: CAISDGARGNTQYF
cdr3_nt: TGTGCCATCAGTGACGGGGCCCGAGGAAATACGCAGTATTTT

clone_size: .
j_call: TRBJ2-5
d_call: .
v_call: TRBV4-3
cdr3_aa: CASSQDRAARGETQYF
cdr3_nt: TGCGCCAGCAGCCAAGATAGAGCTGCCCGCGGAGAGACCCAGTACTTC

clone_size: few
j_call: TRBJ2-5
d_call: TRBD2
v_call: TRBV10-3
cdr3_aa: CAISEKGLHISTQYF
cdr3_nt: TGTGCCATCAGTGAGAAGGGACTACACATTAGCACCCAGTACTTC

clone_size: .
j_call: TRBJ2-3
d_call: .
v_call: TRBV7-9
cdr3_aa: CASTLIGPEDTQYF
cdr3_nt: TGTGCCAGCACTTTAATAGGGCCGGAAGATACGCAGTATTTT

clone_size: few
j_call: TRBJ1-2
d_call: TRBD1
v_call: TRBV18
cdr3_aa: CASSPGRGFGYGYTF
cdr3_nt: TGTGCCAGCTCACCAGGCAGGGGGTTTGGCTATGGCTACACCTTC

clone_size: .
j_call: TRBJ1-2
d_call: TRBD1
v_call: TRBV2
cdr3_aa: CASRRQGDHGYTF
cdr3_nt: TGTGCCAGCAGGAGACAGGGGGATCATGGCTACACCTTC

clone_size: few
j_call: TRBJ2-3
d_call: .
v_call: TRBV7-9
cdr3_aa: CASSVERYRDTQYF
cdr3_nt: TGTGCCAGCAGCGTTGAAAGGTACCGAGATACGCAGTATTTT

clone_size: few
j_call: TRBJ2-2
d_call: .
v_call: TRBV29-1
cdr3_aa: CSARSWTGNTGELFF
cdr3_nt: TGCAGCGCTCGTTCCTGGACGGGAAACACCGGGGAGCTGTTTTTT

clone_size: .
j_call: TRBJ1-1
d_call: TRBD1
v_call: TRBV5-1
cdr3_aa: CASSANRGNTEAFF
cdr3_nt: TGCGCCAGCAGCGCCAACAGGGGAAACACTGAAGCTTTCTTT

clone_size: .
j_call: TRBJ1-5
d_call: TRBD1
v_call: TRBV12-3/TRBV12-4
cdr3_aa: CASSRQGSGNQPQHF
cdr3_nt: TGTGCCAGCAGTAGACAGGGTAGTGGAAATCAGCCCCAGCATTTT

clone_size: .
j_call: TRBJ2-5
d_call: .
v_call: TRBV20-1
cdr3_aa: CSARPGGETQYF
cdr3_nt: TGCAGTGCTCGCCCAGGGGGGGAGACCCAGTACTTC

clone_size: once
j_call: TRBJ2-7
d_call: .
v_call: TRBV30
cdr3_aa: CAWNFNREYEQYF
cdr3_nt: TGTGCCTGGAACTTCAACAGGGAGTACGAGCAGTACTTC

clone_size: .
j_call: TRBJ2-3
d_call: TRBD2
v_call: TRBV20-1
cdr3_aa: CSASPTGLARASPADTQYF
cdr3_nt: TGCAGTGCTAGTCCCACGGGACTAGCCCGCGCCTCTCCGGCAGATACGCAGTATTTT

clone_size: .
j_call: TRBJ2-5
d_call: TRBD1
v_call: TRBV2
cdr3_aa: CASRGTGVSLETQYF
cdr3_nt: TGTGCCAGCAGGGGGACAGGGGTTAGTCTCGAGACCCAGTACTTC

clone_size: few
j_call: TRBJ2-5
d_call: .
v_call: TRBV5-1
cdr3_aa: CASSLMEYQETQYF
cdr3_nt: TGCGCCAGCAGCTTGATGGAGTACCAAGAGACCCAGTACTTC

clone_size: .
j_call: TRBJ2-3
d_call: TRBD2
v_call: TRBV6-5
cdr3_aa: CASSYSRMSGGATDTQYF
cdr3_nt: TGTGCCAGCAGTTACTCGCGGATGAGCGGGGGGGCGACAGATACGCAGTATTTT

clone_size: few
j_call: TRBJ2-3
d_call: TRBD2
v_call: TRBV6-5
cdr3_aa: CASTHSTSGYTDTQYF
cdr3_nt: TGTGCCAGCACCCACTCGACTAGCGGCTACACAGATACGCAGTATTTT

clone_size: .
j_call: TRBJ2-5
d_call: .
v_call: TRBV29-1
cdr3_aa: CSVVRLGETQYF
cdr3_nt: TGCAGCGTTGTAAGGTTGGGGGAGACCCAGTACTTC

clone_size: .
j_call: TRBJ2-7
d_call: .
v_call: TRBV29-1
cdr3_aa: CSVETTREQYF
cdr3_nt: TGCAGCGTTGAAACCACCAGAGAGCAGTACTTC

clone_size: .
j_call: TRBJ1-1
d_call: .
v_call: TRBV7-2
cdr3_aa: CASSLLYEAFF
cdr3_nt: TGTGCCAGCAGCTTGTTATATGAAGCTTTCTTT

clone_size: .
j_call: TRBJ2-3
d_call: .
v_call: TRBV20-1
cdr3_aa: CSAPLPGTDTQYF
cdr3_nt: TGCAGTGCCCCCCTCCCCGGCACAGATACGCAGTATTTT

clone_size: .
j_call: TRBJ2-2
d_call: .
v_call: TRBV6-5
cdr3_aa: CASSYVENTGELFF
cdr3_nt: TGTGCCAGCAGTTACGTGGAGAACACCGGGGAGCTGTTTTTT

clone_size: .
j_call: TRBJ2-3
d_call: .
v_call: TRBV12-3/TRBV12-4
cdr3_aa: CASSPLGGGPDTQYF
cdr3_nt: TGTGCCAGCAGTCCACTGGGGGGGGGGCCAGATACGCAGTATTTT

clone_size: few
j_call: TRBJ2-7
d_call: .
v_call: TRBV3-1
cdr3_aa: CASSQTGYEQYF
cdr3_nt: TGTGCCAGCAGCCAGACCGGCTACGAGCAGTACTTC

clone_size: few
j_call: TRBJ1-3
d_call: .
v_call: TRBV6-1
cdr3_aa: CASTPGGTVSGNTIYF
cdr3_nt: TGTGCCAGCACGCCCGGAGGCACAGTCTCTGGAAACACCATATATTTT

clone_size: .
j_call: TRBJ2-1
d_call: .
v_call: TRBV24-1
cdr3_aa: CATSDPKRTSYNEQFF
cdr3_nt: TGTGCCACCAGTGACCCTAAGCGGACCTCCTACAATGAGCAGTTCTTC

clone_size: many
j_call: TRBJ2-7
d_call: .
v_call: TRBV5-1
cdr3_aa: CASSSSSRSSYEQYF
cdr3_nt: TGCGCCAGCAGCTCAAGCAGTAGAAGCTCCTACGAGCAGTACTTC

clone_size: .
j_call: TRBJ1-2
d_call: .
v_call: TRBV4-3
cdr3_aa: CASSQDLGTYGYTF
cdr3_nt: TGCGCCAGCAGCCAAGATTTGGGGACCTATGGCTACACCTTC

clone_size: .
j_call: TRBJ2-6
d_call: .
v_call: TRBV29-1
cdr3_aa: CSVVGGEVPLSGANVLTF
cdr3_nt: TGCAGCGTTGTAGGAGGGGAAGTGCCCCTCTCTGGGGCCAACGTCCTGACTTTC

clone_size: .
j_call: TRBJ1-1
d_call: .
v_call: TRBV20-1
cdr3_aa: CSARPATSPYEAFF
cdr3_nt: TGCAGTGCTAGACCGGCAACTAGCCCCTATGAAGCTTTCTTT

clone_size: .
j_call: TRBJ2-3
d_call: .
v_call: TRBV5-1
cdr3_aa: CASSPLGADTQYF
cdr3_nt: TGCGCCAGCAGCCCGTTGGGGGCAGATACGCAGTATTTT

clone_size: few
j_call: TRBJ1-3
d_call: .
v_call: TRBV20-1
cdr3_aa: CSALKGNTIYF
cdr3_nt: TGCAGTGCTCTGAAAGGAAACACCATATATTTT

clone_size: many
j_call: TRBJ2-7
d_call: .
v_call: TRBV12-3/TRBV12-4
cdr3_aa: CASSAWNEQYF
cdr3_nt: TGTGCCAGCAGCGCCTGGAACGAGCAGTACTTC

clone_size: once
j_call: TRBJ2-3
d_call: .
v_call: TRBV3-1
cdr3_aa: CASGTNTQYF
cdr3_nt: TGTGCCAGCGGGACGAATACGCAGTATTTT

clone_size: .
j_call: TRBJ2-5
d_call: .
v_call: TRBV7-9
cdr3_aa: CASSLAWGPQQYF
cdr3_nt: TGTGCCAGCAGCTTAGCGTGGGGGCCCCAGCAGTACTTC

clone_size: .
j_call: TRBJ1-4
d_call: TRBD1
v_call: TRBV12-3/TRBV12-4
cdr3_aa: CASSPDDRGDEKLFF
cdr3_nt: TGTGCCAGCAGCCCAGATGACAGGGGAGATGAAAAACTGTTTTTT

clone_size: .
j_call: TRBJ1-2
d_call: .
v_call: TRBV18
cdr3_aa: CASSPAEGRDYGYTF
cdr3_nt: TGTGCCAGCTCACCCGCAGAGGGGAGGGACTATGGCTACACCTTC

clone_size: .
j_call: TRBJ1-2
d_call: TRBD1
v_call: TRBV15
cdr3_aa: CATSRDRSDRGTGYTF
cdr3_nt: TGTGCCACCAGCAGAGATCGATCGGACAGGGGAACTGGCTACACCTTC

clone_size: .
j_call: TRBJ2-7
d_call: TRBD1
v_call: TRBV7-8
cdr3_aa: CASSYGQVPSYEQYF
cdr3_nt: TGTGCCAGCAGCTACGGACAGGTTCCATCCTACGAGCAGTACTTC

clone_size: once
j_call: TRBJ2-1
d_call: TRBD1
v_call: TRBV6-5
cdr3_aa: CASSYRGQGAYNEQFF
cdr3_nt: TGTGCCAGCAGTTACCGAGGACAGGGGGCTTACAATGAGCAGTTCTTC

clone_size: .
j_call: TRBJ1-5
d_call: .
v_call: TRBV6-1
cdr3_aa: CASSHGGNQPQHF
cdr3_nt: TGTGCCAGCAGCCACGGGGGCAATCAGCCCCAGCATTTT

clone_size: .
j_call: TRBJ2-3
d_call: .
v_call: TRBV20-1
cdr3_aa: CSAAAGLLTDTQYF
cdr3_nt: TGCAGTGCCGCTGCGGGGCTACTCACAGATACGCAGTATTTT